This T cell receptor beta chain originates from a study of T cell changes during pregnancy in multiple sclerosis. In germline, CDR1 is LNHDA, CDR2 SQIVND (reference sequence). The ends were cut back, 3 bases at V and 6 bases at J, with 6 bases in the middle. This CDR3 region has 12 residues. TCRdb's copy holds only in-frame clones and misses some; the assay was immunoSEQ multiplex PCR. The table includes roughly 51,000 clones, 94% detected once. The TCR originated in a female donor with multiple sclerosis, enrolled in a pregnancy study. V gene TRBV19 combines with J gene TRBJ1-5; D is possibly TRBD1 (5 bases). Sequencing used CD8+ T cells from peripheral blood mononuclear cells, obtained before pregnancy. The CDR3 bases are TGTGCCAGTAGTATGGGACTTCAGCCCCAGCATTTT. It yields the protein CASSMGLQPQHF.